These 21 T cell receptor beta chains share one sample of origin, sequenced in a study of blood T cell repertoires in COVID-19. The assay was immunoSEQ multiplex PCR, and TCRdb's table has in-frame clones only and misses some. The repertoire has 120,000 to 150,000 clones, around 81% of them found once; the top ten carry 6.2%. Sample: PBMCs or T cells enriched from blood (not recorded which). Source of these receptors: a woman aged 40 to 49 who had recovered from COVID-19.

This clone was picked up a small number of times. V and J are TRBV3-1 (or the pseudogene TRBV3-2) and TRBJ1-2, with no clear D. The CDR3 is 11 residues long. Looked up from germline, CDR1 is LGHDT and CDR2 is YNNKEL (reference sequence). V lost 3 bases to trimming and J lost 8 bases, with 7 bases between them. CDR3 nucleotides: TGTGCCAGCAGCCAGAGTGAGGGCTACACCTTC. Its protein product is CASSQSEGYTF.

This clone was picked up a small number of times. V is TRBV7-3 and J is TRBJ2-7, with a possible D match to TRBD2 (5 bases). Germline V gives CDR1 SGHTA, CDR2 FQGTGA. This CDR3 is built from 15 residues. V was pared by 1 base and J by 2 bases, with 12 bases between. DNA for the CDR3: TGTGCCAGCAGCTTAAGGGCGGGTCCCACCTACGAGCAGTACTTC. It yields the protein CASSLRAGPTYEQYF.

V is TRBV10-3 and J is TRBJ2-5; D is perhaps TRBD2 (6 bases). From germline, CDR1 is ENHRY and CDR2 SYGVKD. The CDR3 runs to 14 residues. Trimming cost V 2 bases and J 2 bases, with 9 bases left between them. The CDR3 is CAISEGTSQETQYF. The CDR3 bases are TGTGCCATCAGTGAGGGGACTTCTCAAGAGACCCAGTACTTC.

The chain joins TRBV5-1 to TRBJ1-4; D gene uncertain. The CDR3 runs to 15 residues. The germline CDR1 and CDR2 sequences are SGHRS and YFSETQ. V was pared by 4 bases and J by 0 bases, with 10 bases between. CDR3 in amino acids: CASSREGATNEKLFF. In nucleotides, the CDR3 is TGCGCCAGCAGCCGCGAGGGAGCAACTAATGAAAAACTGTTTTTT.

This chain links TRBV3-1 (or the pseudogene TRBV3-2) with TRBJ1-1; TRBD1 might be the D (5 bases). The CDR3 has 13 amino acids. Trimming removed 6 bases at V and 6 bases at J, with 14 bases between. Germline-derived CDR1 and CDR2 are LGHDT and YNNKEL (reference sequence). The CDR3 sequence is CASRDGTLAEAFF. CDR3 DNA sequence: TGTGCCAGCAGGGACGGGACTCTGGCTGAAGCTTTCTTT.

The table lists this clone with a few counts. The chain employs TRBV7-3 and TRBJ2-2, with 16 bases that match TRBD2. The CDR3 extends over 16 amino acids. V lost 5 bases, J lost 5 bases, and 2 bases stayed unmatched. Germline CDR1 is SGHTA and CDR2 is FQGTGA. The CDR3 sequence is CASSAGLAGGTGELFF. CDR3 sequence (DNA): TGTGCCAGCAGCGCGGGACTAGCGGGAGGGACCGGGGAGCTGTTTTTT.

Comments on this clone: This sample includes further DNA sequences coding for the same CDR3. The chain is built from TRBV6-5 and TRBJ2-7; 7 bases map to TRBD2. The germline CDR1 and CDR2 sequences are MNHEY and SVGAGI. The CDR3 runs 13 residues. CDR3 protein: CASRGEGSYEQYF. CDR3 DNA sequence: TGTGCTAGCCGGGGGGAAGGGTCCTACGAGCAGTACTTC.

The chain carries TRBV7-9 and TRBJ2-2; 7 positions agree with TRBD1. This CDR3 region has 15 residues. Germline V gene sequence: CDR1 SEHNR, CDR2 FQNEAQ (reference sequence). Trimming cost V 5 bases and J 1 base; bases outside gene matches: 4. CDR3 sequence: CASSLDRKNTGELFF. CDR3 coding DNA: TGTGCCAGCAGCCTGGACAGGAAGAACACCGGGGAGCTGTTTTTT.

This CDR3 reads CASSIEQGTGELFF. Here the CDR3 DNA reads TGTGCCAGTAGTATAGAACAGGGCACCGGGGAGCTGTTTTTT. The chain recombines TRBV19 with TRBJ2-2; the D gene is possibly TRBD1 (6 bases). This CDR3 spans 14 amino acids. V lost 0 bases to trimming and J lost 4 bases, with 6 bases between them. The germline V gene encodes CDR1 LNHDA and CDR2 SQIVND (reference sequence).

CDR3 sequence: CASSLGRGGYNEQFF. The CDR3 nucleotides are TGTGCCAGCAGCTTAGGGCGGGGGGGTTACAATGAGCAGTTCTTC. The chain joins TRBV7-2 to TRBJ2-1; TRBD2 matches 9 bases. Trimming at V came to 1 base and at J to 4 bases, leaving 2 bases not matched to a gene. Germline V gene lookup returns CDR1 SGHTA and CDR2 FQGNSA. This CDR3 has 15 amino acids.

V gene TRBV3-1 (or the pseudogene TRBV3-2) combines with J gene TRBJ1-3, with D tentatively TRBD1 (5 bases). Trimming removed 0 bases at V and 0 bases at J, with 12 bases between. Per germline, CDR1 LGHDT and CDR2 YNNKEL (reference sequence). There are 17 residues in the CDR3. This chain's CDR3 is CASSQDLGQDSGNTIYF. The CDR3 DNA reads as TGTGCCAGCAGCCAAGATCTGGGGCAGGACTCTGGAAACACCATATATTTT.

This clone has only a few counts. The chain is built from TRBV6-5 and TRBJ2-2, with 12 bases fitting TRBD2. CDR3 length equals 14 residues. CDR1 and CDR2 from the germline V gene are MNHEY and SVGAGI. For the CDR3, the DNA is TGTGTAGCGGCTAGCGGGGGGGCAAACGGGGAGCTGTTTTTT. Translated, it gives CVAASGGANGELFF.

The table lists this clone with a count of one. CDR3: CASSGSPGQSNEKLFF. Written as DNA, the CDR3 is TGTGCCAGCAGCGGCAGCCCGGGACAGAGTAATGAAAAACTGTTTTTT. J is TRBJ1-4 and V is TRBV5-4; 7 positions agree with TRBD1. This CDR3 comprises 16 residues. Trimming cost V 4 bases and J 4 bases; bases outside gene matches: 10. CDR1 is SGHNT, CDR2 YYREEE, per germline (reference sequence).

V and J are TRBV6-5 and TRBJ2-7; weak D call: TRBD2 (5 bases). CDR1 is MNHEY, CDR2 SVGAGI, per germline. V lost 4 bases and J lost 0, with 13 bases in between. CDR3 length: 15 residues. The CDR3 protein is CASSSPAGNSYEQYF. The CDR3, as DNA: TGTGCCAGCAGTTCACCGGCGGGTAACTCCTACGAGCAGTACTTC.

The gene calls are TRBV5-4 and TRBJ2-7, with a weak D call TRBD1 (6 bases). Germline loops: CDR1 SGHNT, CDR2 YYREEE (reference sequence). With 1 base removed from V and 0 bases from J, the gap between germline ends came to 11 bases. CDR3 length: 15 residues. Here the CDR3 reads CASSLQGTYSYEQYF. Written as DNA, the CDR3 is TGTGCCAGCAGCTTGCAAGGGACATACTCCTACGAGCAGTACTTC.

This sequence joins TRBV6-5 and TRBJ2-4, with D possibly TRBD2 on 7 matching bases. The CDR3 sequence is 12 residues long. From germline, CDR1 is MNHEY and CDR2 SVGAGI. Trimming shortened V by 7 bases and J by 10 bases, and 14 bases separated the two germline ends. This chain's CDR3 is CASTGGDGIQYF. CDR3 DNA sequence: TGTGCCAGCACGGGGGGCGACGGAATTCAGTACTTC.

In regard to this clone: Within the sample, other DNA sequences also encode this same CDR3. The chain couples TRBV29-1 to TRBJ1-1; 7 bases are shared with TRBD1. CDR1 and CDR2 from the germline V gene are SQVTM and ANQGSEA. V gave up 4 bases and J gave up 2 bases; unmatched junction bases: 1. CDR3 length: 12 amino acids. CDR3 nucleotide sequence: TGCAGCGTTGGACAGGGTAACACTGAAGCTTTCTTT. It codes for CSVGQGNTEAFF.

The J gene is TRBJ1-6, the V gene TRBV18, with D possibly being TRBD1 (5 bases). CDR3 length equals 14 residues. Germline CDR1 reads KGHSH; CDR2 reads LQKENI. V was clipped by 0 bases and J by 10 bases, with 10 bases between them. CDR3 DNA sequence: TGTGCCAGCTCACCACCGCAGGGTAAATCACCCCTCCACTTT. This sequence encodes CASSPPQGKSPLHF.

The CDR3 sequence: CATSDTRTSANTQYF. The CDR3 DNA reads TGTGCCACCAGTGACACTCGGACTAGCGCGAATACGCAGTATTTT. V is TRBV24-1 and J is TRBJ2-3, with 9 bases identical to TRBD2. Germline V gene data show CDR1 as KGHDR and CDR2 as SFDVKD. CDR3 length equals 15 residues. The trim removed 4 bases at V and 7 bases at J, leaving 8 bases unmatched.

The chain links TRBV21-1 to TRBJ1-2; TRBD1 is the table's D call, not checked against the DNA. TRBV21-1 is deemed a pseudogene. CDR3 length: 13 amino acids. CDR3 in amino acids: CASSKDVAYGYTF. DNA for the CDR3: TGTGCCAGCAGCAAAGACGTGGCCTATGGCTACACCTTC.

The V call is TRBV4-1, the J call TRBJ1-1; D remains ambiguous. V was shortened by 2 bases and J by 7 bases, with 11 bases between the two germline ends. Germline CDR1 is MGHRA and CDR2 is YSYEKL. The CDR3 loop spans 13 amino acids. Here the CDR3 reads CASSQQVGGEAFF. The CDR3 nucleotides are TGCGCCAGCAGCCAACAAGTTGGAGGTGAAGCTTTCTTT.